A single sample is the source of the 5 T cell receptor beta chains below, sequenced in a study of read filtering for tumor transcriptome and immune sequencing. From 300 to 400 ng of RNA, a library with molecular barcoded alpha/delta and beta/gamma adaptors was made. Via MiXCR, TCRdb re-called the reads, giving one row per CDR3 protein. The data hold 120,000 or so distinct CDR3 sequences, with over 10% observed a single time. The source material was a population of CD138-negative cells sorted from bone marrow. The receptors here all came from a donor aged 40 or older with multiple myeloma.

This clonotype was seen ten or more times. The chain couples TRBV6-6 to TRBJ2-2; the D gene is possibly TRBD2 (6 bases). The CDR3 runs 13 residues. The germline V gene encodes CDR1 MNHNY and CDR2 SVGAGI (reference sequence). Trimming shortened V by 8 bases and J by 7 bases, and 14 bases separated the two germline ends. The DNA for the CDR3 is TGTGCCAGCGGACTAAGTGCGGACGGGGAGCTGTTTTTT. Translating gives CASGLSADGELFF.

This clonotype was seen at least ten times. The chain couples TRBV29-1 to TRBJ2-1, with 10 bases lining up with TRBD1. There are 13 residues in the CDR3. V lost 8 bases to trimming and J lost 5 bases; unmatched junction nucleotides: 6. Germline lookup yields CDR1 SQVTM and CDR2 ANQGSEA. The CDR3 bases are TGCAGCCTAGGGACAGGGGCGGACAATGAGCAGTTCTTC. It codes for CSLGTGADNEQFF.

This clonotype appeared many times. The chain links TRBV5-1 to TRBJ2-3; tentatively, D is TRBD2 (6 bases). There are 15 residues in the CDR3. Trimming left V 4 bases short and J 0 bases short, with 12 bases between. CDR1 SGHRS and CDR2 YFSETQ come from the germline V gene. The CDR3 sequence: CASSTSRGSTDTQYF. The CDR3 DNA is TGCGCCAGCAGCACGTCGCGGGGTAGCACAGATACGCAGTATTTT.

At least ten counts were recorded for this clonotype. V gene TRBV3-1 combines with J gene TRBJ1-6, with no clear D. Germline V gene lookup returns CDR1 LGHDT and CDR2 YNNKEL (reference sequence). The CDR3 is 12 residues long. Trimming pared 0 bases from V and 12 bases from J, leaving 6 bases between. The DNA of the CDR3 is TGTGCCAGCAGCCAAGAATTCTTACCCCTCCACTTT. Its protein is CASSQEFLPLHF.

On this clonotype: The conserved phenylalanine or tryptophan is not found at the CDR3 terminus, so this likely reflects a read error. V and J are TRBV11-3 and TRBJ2-1; D gene ambiguous. CDR3 length: 15 amino acids. Germline V lookup: CDR1 SGHNT, CDR2 YENEEA. The CDR3 spells CASSPNRASYDEQFS. The CDR3 DNA follows: TGTGCCAGCAGCCCGAACAGAGCATCCTACGATGAGCAGTTCTCC.